Listed below are T cell receptor beta chains from one sample, sequenced in a study of post-analysis software for immune sequencing data. Each CDR3 protein gets one entry after TCRdb re-called the PCR reads with MiXCR. The sample consists of about 570,000 distinct CDR3 sequences, roughly 34% of them appearing once. Sequencing input: blood. These TCRs come from a girl aged 2 to 17 with multiple sclerosis. Both conserved end residues are part of each CDR3. The order of the fields is clone size, D gene, J gene, V gene, CDR3 protein, CDR3 DNA. The D gene is left open where the match is weak. The size of a clone is reported for some rows only, either as once, few or many, or as a class for expanded clones.

clone_size: -
d_call: -
j_call: TRBJ1-1
v_call: TRBV6-6
cdr3_aa: CASSLSGGSAFF
cdr3_nt: TGTGCCAGCAGCTTGTCTGGAGGTAGCGCTTTCTTT

clone_size: -
d_call: -
j_call: TRBJ1-1
v_call: TRBV20-1
cdr3_aa: CSASFRPRGTEAFF
cdr3_nt: TGCAGTGCTTCCTTCCGCCCCCGGGGCACTGAAGCTTTCTTT

clone_size: -
d_call: -
j_call: TRBJ2-3
v_call: TRBV12-3/TRBV12-4
cdr3_aa: CASSLGVLARASADAQYF
cdr3_nt: TGTGCCAGCAGTTTAGGGGTCCTGGCAAGAGCTAGCGCAGATGCGCAGTATTTT

clone_size: -
d_call: TRBD1
j_call: TRBJ1-2
v_call: TRBV7-9
cdr3_aa: CASSFGDRGTGYTF
cdr3_nt: TGTGCCAGCAGCTTTGGGGACAGGGGAACTGGCTACACCTTC

clone_size: many
d_call: -
j_call: TRBJ2-5
v_call: TRBV20-1
cdr3_aa: CSARVPLQETQYF
cdr3_nt: TGCAGTGCTAGGGTCCCCCTTCAAGAGACCCAGTACTTC

clone_size: few
d_call: TRBD2
j_call: TRBJ2-1
v_call: TRBV20-1
cdr3_aa: CSASSLTSAIYNEQFF
cdr3_nt: TGCAGTGCTAGCTCCTTGACTAGCGCTATCTACAATGAGCAGTTCTTC

clone_size: few
d_call: -
j_call: TRBJ1-5
v_call: TRBV29-1
cdr3_aa: CSVKTGSDIGQPQHF
cdr3_nt: TGCAGCGTTAAGACAGGTTCTGACATCGGCCAGCCCCAGCATTTT

clone_size: -
d_call: -
j_call: TRBJ1-1
v_call: TRBV5-6
cdr3_aa: CASSLAYGGGSEAFF
cdr3_nt: TGTGCCAGCAGCTTGGCCTACGGGGGCGGTTCTGAAGCTTTCTTT

clone_size: -
d_call: TRBD1
j_call: TRBJ1-1
v_call: TRBV20-1
cdr3_aa: CRCSQGAVNTEAFF
cdr3_nt: TGCAGATGTAGCCAGGGGGCTGTGAACACTGAAGCTTTCTTT

clone_size: few
d_call: -
j_call: TRBJ2-6
v_call: TRBV3-1
cdr3_aa: CASSQDVGALGANVLTF
cdr3_nt: TGTGCCAGCAGCCAAGATGTTGGGGCTCTGGGGGCCAACGTCCTGACTTTC

clone_size: -
d_call: -
j_call: TRBJ2-5
v_call: TRBV20-1
cdr3_aa: CSARVYGEQYF
cdr3_nt: TGCAGTGCTAGAGTTTACGGGGAGCAGTACTTC

clone_size: -
d_call: -
j_call: TRBJ1-4
v_call: TRBV12-3/TRBV12-4
cdr3_aa: CASSPDTAGTNEKLFF
cdr3_nt: TGTGCCAGCAGTCCAGACACGGCGGGTACTAATGAAAAACTGTTTTTT

clone_size: -
d_call: -
j_call: TRBJ1-2
v_call: TRBV20-1
cdr3_aa: CSAHSTLQGGYTF
cdr3_nt: TGCAGTGCTCACAGCACCCTCCAGGGTGGCTACACCTTC

clone_size: -
d_call: TRBD1
j_call: TRBJ1-2
v_call: TRBV5-1
cdr3_aa: CASSPGTGEYGYTF
cdr3_nt: TGCGCCAGCAGCCCGGGGACAGGGGAATATGGCTACACCTTC

clone_size: -
d_call: TRBD1
j_call: TRBJ2-2
v_call: TRBV12-3/TRBV12-4
cdr3_aa: CASIKTGSNRGLFF
cdr3_nt: TGTGCCAGCATTAAGACAGGGAGTAATCGGGGGCTGTTTTTT

clone_size: -
d_call: -
j_call: TRBJ2-3
v_call: TRBV11-2
cdr3_aa: CASSSLKTGDTQYF
cdr3_nt: TGTGCCAGCAGCTCCCTCAAGACAGGCGATACGCAGTATTTT

clone_size: few
d_call: TRBD1
j_call: TRBJ1-5
v_call: TRBV7-2
cdr3_aa: CASSLTRQGGQPQHF
cdr3_nt: TGTGCCAGCAGCTTAACCCGACAGGGTGGGCAGCCCCAGCATTTT

clone_size: -
d_call: TRBD2
j_call: TRBJ2-2
v_call: TRBV27
cdr3_aa: CASSPVLAGVSGKLFF
cdr3_nt: TGTGCCAGCAGTCCCGTACTAGCGGGGGTTTCCGGGAAGCTGTTTTTT

clone_size: few
d_call: -
j_call: TRBJ2-5
v_call: TRBV20-1
cdr3_aa: CSARGPEQETQYF
cdr3_nt: TGCAGTGCTAGAGGGCCGGAGCAAGAGACCCAGTACTTC

clone_size: -
d_call: -
j_call: TRBJ2-5
v_call: TRBV6-1
cdr3_aa: CASSPSLSQETQYF
cdr3_nt: TGTGCCAGCAGTCCATCCCTTTCCCAAGAGACCCAGTACTTC

clone_size: few
d_call: TRBD2
j_call: TRBJ2-2
v_call: TRBV7-3
cdr3_aa: CASSLALGAGGHGGELFF
cdr3_nt: TGTGCCAGCAGCTTGGCCCTCGGCGCGGGGGGGCATGGCGGGGAGCTGTTTTTT

clone_size: -
d_call: -
j_call: TRBJ1-4
v_call: TRBV12-3/TRBV12-4
cdr3_aa: CASSSWDASSNEKLFF
cdr3_nt: TGTGCCAGCAGCTCCTGGGACGCATCATCTAATGAAAAACTGTTTTTT

clone_size: -
d_call: -
j_call: TRBJ1-2
v_call: TRBV20-1
cdr3_aa: CSAGDSDRLPYGYTF
cdr3_nt: TGCAGTGCTGGAGACTCAGACAGGCTACCCTATGGCTACACCTTC

clone_size: few
d_call: -
j_call: TRBJ1-4
v_call: TRBV15
cdr3_aa: CATSREGSGLFF
cdr3_nt: TGTGCCACCAGCAGAGAGGGGTCCGGACTGTTTTTT

clone_size: -
d_call: -
j_call: TRBJ1-6
v_call: TRBV20-1
cdr3_aa: CSAPDGRVGHNSPLHF
cdr3_nt: TGCAGTGCTCCCGACGGCAGGGTGGGCCATAATTCACCCCTCCACTTT

clone_size: once
d_call: TRBD1
j_call: TRBJ1-2
v_call: TRBV29-1
cdr3_aa: CSVEAGTGGYGYTF
cdr3_nt: TGCAGCGTTGAAGCCGGGACAGGGGGCTATGGCTACACCTTC

clone_size: -
d_call: -
j_call: TRBJ1-5
v_call: TRBV6-5
cdr3_aa: CASRRGSVPQHF
cdr3_nt: TGTGCCAGCAGACGGGGGAGTGTGCCCCAGCATTTT

clone_size: few
d_call: -
j_call: TRBJ2-1
v_call: TRBV20-1
cdr3_aa: CSASLPGGSYNEQFF
cdr3_nt: TGCAGTGCTAGTCTCCCTGGGGGGTCCTACAATGAGCAGTTCTTC

clone_size: -
d_call: -
j_call: TRBJ2-6
v_call: TRBV18
cdr3_aa: CASSPRTETNVLTF
cdr3_nt: TGTGCCAGCTCACCACGGACAGAGACCAACGTCCTGACTTTC

clone_size: -
d_call: TRBD1
j_call: TRBJ2-1
v_call: TRBV6-6
cdr3_aa: CASSYQGAGNEQFF
cdr3_nt: TGTGCCAGCAGTTACCAGGGGGCGGGCAATGAGCAGTTCTTC

clone_size: -
d_call: -
j_call: TRBJ2-2
v_call: TRBV5-1
cdr3_aa: CASSLAGVPNTGELFF
cdr3_nt: TGCGCCAGCAGCTTGGCAGGGGTCCCGAACACCGGGGAGCTGTTTTTT

clone_size: few
d_call: -
j_call: TRBJ2-5
v_call: TRBV5-1
cdr3_aa: CASRSLGSQETQYF
cdr3_nt: TGCGCCAGCAGATCCCTTGGCAGTCAAGAGACCCAGTACTTC

clone_size: -
d_call: -
j_call: TRBJ2-5
v_call: TRBV5-5
cdr3_aa: CASSYASEAQYF
cdr3_nt: TGTGCCAGCAGCTATGCGTCGGAGGCCCAGTACTTC

clone_size: -
d_call: TRBD1
j_call: TRBJ1-5
v_call: TRBV6-6
cdr3_aa: CASSGAGQGAWGPQHF
cdr3_nt: TGTGCCAGCAGTGGGGCTGGACAGGGGGCGTGGGGGCCCCAGCATTTT

clone_size: -
d_call: -
j_call: TRBJ2-7
v_call: TRBV11-2
cdr3_aa: CASSPYGVGEQYF
cdr3_nt: TGTGCCAGCAGCCCCTACGGGGTAGGGGAGCAGTACTTC

clone_size: -
d_call: -
j_call: TRBJ2-1
v_call: TRBV14
cdr3_aa: CASSHAYNEQFF
cdr3_nt: TGTGCCAGCAGCCACGCTTACAATGAGCAGTTCTTC

clone_size: -
d_call: -
j_call: TRBJ1-1
v_call: TRBV29-1
cdr3_aa: CSCWGPGALNTEAFF
cdr3_nt: TGCAGCTGTTGGGGCCCGGGGGCCTTGAACACTGAAGCTTTCTTT

clone_size: -
d_call: TRBD2
j_call: TRBJ2-3
v_call: TRBV5-1
cdr3_aa: CASSLELRGGTRDTQYF
cdr3_nt: TGCGCCAGCAGCTTGGAATTGCGGGGGGGCACCAGAGATACGCAGTATTTT

clone_size: -
d_call: TRBD2
j_call: TRBJ2-2
v_call: TRBV29-1
cdr3_aa: CSGAPSGGNTGELFF
cdr3_nt: TGCAGCGGGGCCCCTAGCGGGGGGAACACCGGGGAGCTGTTTTTT

clone_size: few
d_call: -
j_call: TRBJ1-5
v_call: TRBV7-8
cdr3_aa: CASSLEGRGNQPQHF
cdr3_nt: TGTGCCAGCAGCTTAGAAGGGAGAGGCAATCAGCCCCAGCATTTT

clone_size: few
d_call: TRBD1
j_call: TRBJ2-3
v_call: TRBV20-1
cdr3_aa: CSASRQGAKDTQYF
cdr3_nt: TGCAGTGCTAGTAGACAGGGGGCTAAAGATACGCAGTATTTT

clone_size: few
d_call: -
j_call: TRBJ1-1
v_call: TRBV2
cdr3_aa: CASSEVRGGTEAFF
cdr3_nt: TGTGCCAGCAGTGAGGTCCGGGGGGGGACTGAAGCTTTCTTT

clone_size: -
d_call: -
j_call: TRBJ1-3
v_call: TRBV15
cdr3_aa: CATRPSSGNTIYF
cdr3_nt: TGTGCCACCCGCCCGAGCTCTGGAAACACCATATATTTT

clone_size: -
d_call: -
j_call: TRBJ2-4
v_call: TRBV20-1
cdr3_aa: CSARDPGAGIQYF
cdr3_nt: TGCAGTGCTAGAGATCCCGGGGCCGGCATTCAGTACTTC

clone_size: -
d_call: -
j_call: TRBJ1-2
v_call: TRBV6-5
cdr3_aa: CASRRGLFHGYTF
cdr3_nt: TGTGCCAGCAGGCGCGGACTCTTCCATGGCTACACCTTC

clone_size: -
d_call: TRBD1
j_call: TRBJ2-4
v_call: TRBV10-3
cdr3_aa: CAISDMRGQGAKNIQYF
cdr3_nt: TGTGCCATCAGTGATATGAGAGGACAGGGGGCCAAAAACATTCAGTACTTC

clone_size: few
d_call: -
j_call: TRBJ2-1
v_call: TRBV11-3
cdr3_aa: CASSLRSRANEQFF
cdr3_nt: TGTGCCAGCAGCTTGAGGAGCAGGGCCAATGAGCAGTTCTTC

clone_size: -
d_call: -
j_call: TRBJ1-1
v_call: TRBV7-7
cdr3_aa: CASSLKGGTEAFF
cdr3_nt: TGTGCTAGCAGCTTAAAGGGGGGCACTGAAGCTTTCTTT

clone_size: -
d_call: TRBD1
j_call: TRBJ1-1
v_call: TRBV4-1
cdr3_aa: CASSHGTQGATEAFF
cdr3_nt: TGCGCCAGCAGTCATGGGACACAGGGGGCCACTGAAGCTTTCTTT

clone_size: few
d_call: -
j_call: TRBJ1-2
v_call: TRBV7-8
cdr3_aa: CASSLLKGPYGYTF
cdr3_nt: TGTGCCAGCAGCTTACTCAAAGGGCCCTATGGCTACACCTTC

clone_size: -
d_call: TRBD1
j_call: TRBJ2-2
v_call: TRBV24-1
cdr3_aa: CATSPTGQELFF
cdr3_nt: TGTGCCACCAGTCCGACAGGGCAGGAGCTGTTTTTT

clone_size: -
d_call: TRBD2
j_call: TRBJ2-5
v_call: TRBV24-1
cdr3_aa: CATSAVTSGHQETQYF
cdr3_nt: TGTGCCACCAGTGCCGTGACTAGCGGGCATCAAGAGACCCAGTACTTC

clone_size: -
d_call: -
j_call: TRBJ1-1
v_call: TRBV6-5
cdr3_aa: CASSFGGRNTEAFF
cdr3_nt: TGTGCCAGCAGTTTCGGGGGACGGAACACTGAAGCTTTCTTT

clone_size: -
d_call: -
j_call: TRBJ1-2
v_call: TRBV5-1
cdr3_aa: CASSPDLPYGYTF
cdr3_nt: TGCGCCAGCAGCCCCGACCTACCCTATGGCTACACCTTC

clone_size: -
d_call: TRBD2
j_call: TRBJ2-3
v_call: TRBV5-1
cdr3_aa: CANSLRTSGGFTDTQYF
cdr3_nt: TGCGCCAACAGCTTGCGGACTAGCGGGGGATTCACAGATACGCAGTATTTT

clone_size: few
d_call: -
j_call: TRBJ1-5
v_call: TRBV5-1
cdr3_aa: CASSLQGTDQPQHF
cdr3_nt: TGCGCCAGCAGCTTACAGGGTACAGATCAGCCCCAGCATTTT

clone_size: many
d_call: -
j_call: TRBJ2-1
v_call: TRBV21-1
cdr3_aa: CASSTGPHNEQFF
cdr3_nt: TGTGCCAGCAGCACCGGGCCTCACAATGAGCAGTTCTTC

clone_size: few
d_call: TRBD1
j_call: TRBJ2-5
v_call: TRBV20-1
cdr3_aa: CSARQGAQVAQYF
cdr3_nt: TGCAGTGCTAGACAGGGGGCGCAGGTGGCCCAGTACTTC

clone_size: few
d_call: -
j_call: TRBJ2-5
v_call: TRBV20-1
cdr3_aa: CSAPGGGKETQYF
cdr3_nt: TGCAGTGCTCCCGGGGGCGGAAAAGAGACCCAGTACTTC

clone_size: few
d_call: -
j_call: TRBJ1-4
v_call: TRBV5-4
cdr3_aa: CASSLTTATNEKLFF
cdr3_nt: TGTGCCAGCAGCTTGACCACCGCAACTAATGAAAAACTGTTTTTT